The clone carrying this T cell receptor (beta chain) has more than one count but fewer than ten. No antigen is known for it. The sample comes from a study of blood T cells in healthy people across ages. Findings of the study overall: Age advanced and TCR beta diversity per million T cells fell, roughly linearly.

A second 7 to 11 cycle PCR used barcoded and J-beta primers. TCRdb re-derived calls from the 5' RACE reads in MiXCR, one entry per CDR3 protein. The table has some 1.5 million distinct CDR3 sequences, roughly 43% seen once. Germline trimming cut 2 bases from V and 4 bases from J; bases unmatched to any gene: 11. The germline gives CDR1 MGHRA, CDR2 YSYEKL. The CDR3 extends over 17 amino acids. The chain recombines TRBV4-1 with TRBJ1-2; 9 nucleotides align to TRBD1. The receptor comes from a woman aged 18-29 years in good health. Sequencing used blood. In DNA form, the CDR3 reads TGCGCCAGCAGCCAACCGGGACAGGGCAGTAAAGGCTATGGCTACACCTTC. The encoded protein is CASSQPGQGSKGYGYTF.